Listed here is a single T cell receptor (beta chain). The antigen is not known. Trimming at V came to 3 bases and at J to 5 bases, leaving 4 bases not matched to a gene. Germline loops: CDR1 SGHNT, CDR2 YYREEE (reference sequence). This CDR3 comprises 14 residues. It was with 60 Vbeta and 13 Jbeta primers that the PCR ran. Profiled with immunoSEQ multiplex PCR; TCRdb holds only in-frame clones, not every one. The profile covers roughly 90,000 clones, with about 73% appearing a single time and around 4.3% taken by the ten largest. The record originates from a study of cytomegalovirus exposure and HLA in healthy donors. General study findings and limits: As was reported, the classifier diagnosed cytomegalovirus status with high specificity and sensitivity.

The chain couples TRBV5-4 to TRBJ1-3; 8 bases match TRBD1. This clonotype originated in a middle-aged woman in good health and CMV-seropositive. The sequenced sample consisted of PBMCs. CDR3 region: CASSSQGVRNTIYF. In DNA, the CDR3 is TGTGCCAGCAGCTCACAGGGGGTTAGAAACACCATATATTTT.